This T cell receptor beta chain was sequenced during a study of cytomegalovirus exposure and HLA in healthy donors. Study outcomes and limitations: Among TCR beta chains of equal frequency, HLA-associated ones were more clonally expanded in a later analysis.

It was with 60 Vbeta and 13 Jbeta primers that the PCR ran. The table came from immunoSEQ multiplex PCR; TCRdb's copy has only in-frame clones and leaves some out. The sample lists roughly 160,000 clones, approximately 81% occurring once. About this clone itself: The antigen is undetermined. Other DNA sequences in the sample encode the same CDR3.

The CDR3 covers 14 residues. Germline lookup yields CDR1 SGHRS and CDR2 YFSETQ. V lost 5 bases, J lost 0 bases, and 10 bases lay in between. V is TRBV5-1 and J is TRBJ2-3; tentatively, D is TRBD1 (5 bases). The sequenced sample was PBMCs. The receptor was isolated from a boy aged 2-9 years in good health and CMV-seronegative. For the CDR3, the DNA is TGCGCCAGCAGTGACAGCTGGAGCACAGATACGCAGTATTTT. Its translation is CASSDSWSTDTQYF.